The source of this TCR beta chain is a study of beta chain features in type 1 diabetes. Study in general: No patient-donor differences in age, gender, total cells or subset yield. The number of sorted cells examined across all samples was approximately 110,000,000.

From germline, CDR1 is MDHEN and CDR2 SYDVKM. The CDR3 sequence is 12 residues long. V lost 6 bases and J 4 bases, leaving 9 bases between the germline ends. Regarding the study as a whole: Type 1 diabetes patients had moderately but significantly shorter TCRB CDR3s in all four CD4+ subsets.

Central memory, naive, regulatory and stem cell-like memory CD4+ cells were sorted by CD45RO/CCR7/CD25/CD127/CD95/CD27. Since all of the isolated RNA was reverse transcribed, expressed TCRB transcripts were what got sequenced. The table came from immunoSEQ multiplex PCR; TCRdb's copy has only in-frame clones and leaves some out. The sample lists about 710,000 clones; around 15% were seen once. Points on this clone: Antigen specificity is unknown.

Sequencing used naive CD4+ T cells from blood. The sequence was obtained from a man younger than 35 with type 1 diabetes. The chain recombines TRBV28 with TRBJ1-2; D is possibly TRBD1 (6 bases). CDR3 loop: CASRRDTYGYTF. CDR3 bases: TGTGCCAGCAGACGGGACACCTATGGCTACACCTTC.